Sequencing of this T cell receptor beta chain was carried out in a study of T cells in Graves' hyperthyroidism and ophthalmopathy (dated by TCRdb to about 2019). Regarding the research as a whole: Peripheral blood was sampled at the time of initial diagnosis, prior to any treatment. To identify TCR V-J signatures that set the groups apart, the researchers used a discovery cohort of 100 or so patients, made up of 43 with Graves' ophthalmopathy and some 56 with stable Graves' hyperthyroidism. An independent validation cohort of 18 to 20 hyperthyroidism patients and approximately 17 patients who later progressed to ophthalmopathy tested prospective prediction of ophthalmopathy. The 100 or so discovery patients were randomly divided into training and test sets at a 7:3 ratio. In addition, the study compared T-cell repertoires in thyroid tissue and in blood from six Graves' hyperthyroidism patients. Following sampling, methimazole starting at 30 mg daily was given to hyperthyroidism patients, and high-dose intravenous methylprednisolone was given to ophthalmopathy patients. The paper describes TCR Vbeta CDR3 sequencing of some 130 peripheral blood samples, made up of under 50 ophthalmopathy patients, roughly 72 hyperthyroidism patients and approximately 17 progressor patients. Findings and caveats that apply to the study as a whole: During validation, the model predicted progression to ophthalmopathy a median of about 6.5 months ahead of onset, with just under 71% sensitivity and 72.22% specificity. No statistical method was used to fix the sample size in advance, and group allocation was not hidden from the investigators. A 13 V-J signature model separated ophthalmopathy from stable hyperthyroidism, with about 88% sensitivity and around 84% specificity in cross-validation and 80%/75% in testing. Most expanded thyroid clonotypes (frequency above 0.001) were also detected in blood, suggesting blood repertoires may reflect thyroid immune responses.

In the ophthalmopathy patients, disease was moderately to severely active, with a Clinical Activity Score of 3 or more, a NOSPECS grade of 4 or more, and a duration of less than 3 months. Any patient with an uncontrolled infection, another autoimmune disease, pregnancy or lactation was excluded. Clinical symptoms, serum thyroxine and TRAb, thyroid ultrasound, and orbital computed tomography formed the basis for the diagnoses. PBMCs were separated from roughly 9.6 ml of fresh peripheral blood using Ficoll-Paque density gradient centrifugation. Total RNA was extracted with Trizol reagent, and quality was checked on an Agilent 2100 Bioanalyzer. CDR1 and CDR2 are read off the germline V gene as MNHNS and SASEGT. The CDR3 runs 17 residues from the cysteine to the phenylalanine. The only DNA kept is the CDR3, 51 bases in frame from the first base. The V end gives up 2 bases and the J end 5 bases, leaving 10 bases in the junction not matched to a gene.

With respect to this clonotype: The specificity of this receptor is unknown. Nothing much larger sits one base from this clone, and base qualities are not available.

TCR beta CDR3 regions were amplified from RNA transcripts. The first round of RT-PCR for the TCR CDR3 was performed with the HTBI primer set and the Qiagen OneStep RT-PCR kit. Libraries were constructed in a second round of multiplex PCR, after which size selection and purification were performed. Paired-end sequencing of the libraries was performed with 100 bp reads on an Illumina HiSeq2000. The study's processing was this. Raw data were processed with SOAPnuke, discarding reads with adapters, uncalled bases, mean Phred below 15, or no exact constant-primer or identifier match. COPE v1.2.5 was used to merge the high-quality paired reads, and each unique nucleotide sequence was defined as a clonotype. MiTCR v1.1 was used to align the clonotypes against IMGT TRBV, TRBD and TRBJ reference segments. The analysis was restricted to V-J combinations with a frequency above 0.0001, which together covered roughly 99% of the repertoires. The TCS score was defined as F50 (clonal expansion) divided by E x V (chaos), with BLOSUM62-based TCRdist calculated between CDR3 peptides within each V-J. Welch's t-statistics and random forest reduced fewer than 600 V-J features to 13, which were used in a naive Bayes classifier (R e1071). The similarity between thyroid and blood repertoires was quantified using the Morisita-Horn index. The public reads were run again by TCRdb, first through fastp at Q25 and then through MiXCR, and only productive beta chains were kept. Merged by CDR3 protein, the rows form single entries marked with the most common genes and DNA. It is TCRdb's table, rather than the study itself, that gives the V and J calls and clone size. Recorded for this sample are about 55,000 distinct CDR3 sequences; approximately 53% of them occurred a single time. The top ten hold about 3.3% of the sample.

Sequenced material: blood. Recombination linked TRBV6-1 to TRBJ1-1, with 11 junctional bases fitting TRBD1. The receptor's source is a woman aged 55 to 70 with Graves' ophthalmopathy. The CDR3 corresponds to CASSERFSGTGGTEAFF. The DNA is TGTGCCAGCAGTGAACGTTTTAGCGGGACAGGGGGGACTGAAGCTTTCTTT.